A selection of T cell receptor beta chains follows, all from one sample in a study of cytomegalovirus exposure and HLA in healthy donors. The repertoire was sequenced with immunoSEQ multiplex PCR; TCRdb's copy has only in-frame clones and lacks some. Listed are 60,000 to 80,000 clones; 0.83% falls within the top ten. The sample comprised PBMCs. The receptor source for this set is a boy between 10 and 17 years old in good health and CMV-seronegative. The CDR3 runs from the conserved cysteine through the conserved F or W. D genes are given only for firm matches.

>TRBJ1-5|17|TRBV19|TRBD1
CASSTRQGTLAYQPQHF
TGTGCCAGTAGTACGAGACAGGGGACGTTGGCGTATCAGCCCCAGCATTTT
>TRBJ2-7|16|TRBV4-2|.
CASSQTNAARSYEQYF
TGTGCCAGCAGCCAAACCAACGCGGCCCGCTCCTACGAGCAGTACTTC
>TRBJ2-3|16|TRBV4-2|.
CASSQVPGTSTDTQYF
TGTGCCAGCAGCCAAGTTCCGGGGACTAGCACAGATACGCAGTATTTT
>TRBJ2-7|15|TRBV19|TRBD1
CASSAASGQGYEQYF
TGTGCCAGTAGTGCCGCGTCGGGACAGGGCTACGAGCAGTACTTC
>TRBJ1-4|15|TRBV7-9|.
CASSSSVGLDEKLFF
TGTGCCAGCAGCTCTAGCGTAGGGCTGGATGAAAAACTGTTTTTT
>TRBJ2-7|11|TRBV6-1|.
CASIGRAEQYF
TGTGCCAGCATAGGCAGGGCCGAGCAGTACTTC
>TRBJ2-7|16|TRBV18|.
CASSPPGRATAYEQYF
TGTGCCAGCTCACCCCCCGGCAGGGCAACCGCCTACGAGCAGTACTTC
>TRBJ2-7|13|TRBV4-1|.
CASSQGGGYEQYF
TGCGCCAGCAGCCAAGGCGGAGGATACGAGCAGTACTTC
>TRBJ2-7|15|TRBV5-1|.
CASSFTGDPVYEQYF
TGCGCCAGCAGCTTTACGGGGGACCCGGTCTACGAGCAGTACTTC
>TRBJ1-1|14|TRBV6-1|.
CAEGGRIDGGSAFF
TGTGCCGAGGGAGGGCGGATAGACGGGGGATCAGCTTTCTTT
>TRBJ1-4|14|TRBV5-1|.
CASSSAGTNEKLFF
TGCGCCAGCAGCTCGGCAGGGACTAATGAAAAACTGTTTTTT
>TRBJ2-7|16|TRBV30|.
CAWDTATGGLSYEQYF
TGTGCCTGGGATACCGCAACGGGGGGCTTATCCTACGAGCAGTACTTC
>TRBJ1-2|13|TRBV29-1|TRBD1
CSVVFPGQGVVTF
TGCAGCGTCGTTTTTCCGGGACAGGGAGTTGTCACCTTC
>TRBJ1-5|14|TRBV2|TRBD1
CASSGTGGNQPQHF
TGTGCCAGCAGTGGGACAGGAGGCAATCAGCCCCAGCATTTT
>TRBJ2-6|15|TRBV6-1|.
CASSESGSGANVLTF
TGTGCCAGCAGTGAAAGCGGCTCTGGGGCCAACGTCCTGACTTTC
>TRBJ2-2|13|TRBV6-1|.
CASSDYRQGELFF
TGTGCCAGCAGTGACTATAGACAGGGGGAGCTGTTTTTT
>TRBJ1-4|14|TRBV18|TRBD1
CASSGQGITEKLFF
TGTGCCAGCTCAGGACAGGGTATCACGGAAAAACTGTTTTTT
>TRBJ2-7|14|TRBV7-6|.
CASSLQGLGYEQYF
TGTGCCAGCAGCTTACAGGGGTTGGGGTACGAGCAGTACTTC
>TRBJ2-5|14|TRBV5-5|.
CASSSTGQQETQYF
TGTGCCAGCAGCTCCACCGGACAGCAAGAGACCCAGTACTTC
>TRBJ2-5|15|TRBV6-5|TRBD2
CASSSQAGGGETQYF
TGTGCCAGCAGTTCCCAAGCGGGAGGGGGAGAGACCCAGTACTTC
>TRBJ2-7|14|TRBV18|.
CASSLQASSYEQYF
TGTGCCAGCTCACTCCAGGCGAGCTCCTACGAGCAGTACTTC
>TRBJ2-7|12|TRBV7-2|.
CASSLTTYEQYF
TGTGCCAGCAGCCTAACTACCTACGAGCAGTACTTC
>TRBJ1-2|17|TRBV14|TRBD1
CASSEYETGASIYGYTF
TGTGCCAGCAGCGAGTACGAGACAGGGGCCTCGATCTATGGCTACACCTTC
>TRBJ1-3|16|TRBV27|.
CASSSMGGSEGNTIYF
TGTGCCAGCAGTTCAATGGGCGGGTCGGAGGGAAACACCATATATTTT
>TRBJ1-5|16|TRBV5-6|.
CASSLGRGRGNQPQHF
TGTGCCAGCAGCTTGGGAAGGGGCCGTGGCAATCAGCCCCAGCATTTT
>TRBJ2-5|15|TRBV7-2|TRBD2
CASSPEPGGQETQYF
TGTGCCAGCAGCCCAGAGCCGGGGGGGCAAGAGACCCAGTACTTC
>TRBJ2-7|15|TRBV2|.
CASGRRLSSAYEQYF
TGTGCCAGCGGAAGAAGGCTCTCGAGCGCCTACGAGCAGTACTTC
>TRBJ1-5|18|TRBV15|TRBD1
CATSRDLPFRDRNQPQHF
TGTGCCACCAGCAGAGATTTACCTTTTAGGGACAGGAATCAGCCCCAGCATTTT
>TRBJ1-5|15|TRBV19|TRBD1
CASSSPQGRYQPQHF
TGTGCCAGTAGTAGCCCACAGGGGAGGTATCAGCCCCAGCATTTT
>TRBJ2-5|14|TRBV30|TRBD1
CAWSVRGQQETQYF
TGTGCCTGGAGTGTAAGGGGACAGCAAGAGACCCAGTACTTC
>TRBJ1-2|13|TRBV30|.
CAWRKRDINGYTF
TGTGCCTGGAGGAAACGGGACATTAATGGCTACACCTTC
>TRBJ1-5|14|TRBV6-1|.
CASMEDYMYQPQHF
TGTGCCAGCATGGAAGACTACATGTATCAGCCCCAGCATTTT